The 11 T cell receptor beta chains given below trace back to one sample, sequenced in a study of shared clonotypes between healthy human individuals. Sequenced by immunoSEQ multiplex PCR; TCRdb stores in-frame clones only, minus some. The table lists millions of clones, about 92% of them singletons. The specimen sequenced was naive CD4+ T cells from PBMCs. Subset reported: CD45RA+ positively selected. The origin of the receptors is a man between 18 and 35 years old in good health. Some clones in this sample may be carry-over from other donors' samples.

The CDR3, as DNA: TGTGCCAGCACCCAATGGGGGGGGCAAGAGACCCAGTACTTC. Protein product: CASTQWGGQETQYF. The chain recombines TRBV6-1 with TRBJ2-5; 7 nucleotides match TRBD2. The V gene end was trimmed by 7 bases and the J gene end by 2 bases; junction bases not matched to a gene: 7. Looked up from germline, CDR1 is MNHNS and CDR2 is SASEGT. The CDR3 extends over 14 amino acids.

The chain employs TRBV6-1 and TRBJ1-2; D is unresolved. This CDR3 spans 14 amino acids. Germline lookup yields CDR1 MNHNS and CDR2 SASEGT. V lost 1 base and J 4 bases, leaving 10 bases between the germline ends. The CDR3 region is CASSEEVWIYGYTF. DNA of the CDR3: TGTGCCAGCAGTGAAGAGGTCTGGATCTATGGCTACACCTTC.

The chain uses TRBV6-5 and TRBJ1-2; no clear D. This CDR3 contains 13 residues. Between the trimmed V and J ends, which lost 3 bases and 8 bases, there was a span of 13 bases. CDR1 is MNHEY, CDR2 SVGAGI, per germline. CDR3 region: CASSYRGFSGYTF. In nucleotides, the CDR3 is TGTGCCAGCAGTTATCGGGGATTTAGCGGCTACACCTTC.

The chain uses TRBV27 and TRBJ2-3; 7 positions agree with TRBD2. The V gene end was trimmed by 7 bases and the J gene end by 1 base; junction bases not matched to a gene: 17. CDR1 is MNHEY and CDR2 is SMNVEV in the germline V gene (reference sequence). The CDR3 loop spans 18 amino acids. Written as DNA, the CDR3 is TGTGCCAGCAAAATGAGGCGGAAAGGACTAGGGGGCACAGATACGCAGTATTTT. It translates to CASKMRRKGLGGTDTQYF.

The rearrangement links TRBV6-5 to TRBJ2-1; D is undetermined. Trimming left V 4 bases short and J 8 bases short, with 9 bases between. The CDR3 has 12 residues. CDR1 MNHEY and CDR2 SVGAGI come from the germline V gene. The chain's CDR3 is CASSSYAHEQFF. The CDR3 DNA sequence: TGTGCCAGCAGTTCATACGCTCATGAGCAGTTCTTC.

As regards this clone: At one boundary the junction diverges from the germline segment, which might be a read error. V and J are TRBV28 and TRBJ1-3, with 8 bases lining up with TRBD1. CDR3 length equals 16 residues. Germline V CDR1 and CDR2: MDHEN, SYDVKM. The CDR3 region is CASSGLTGGPGTTIYF. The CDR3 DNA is TGTGCCAGCAGCGGCCTAACAGGGGGGCCTGGAACCACCATATATTTT.

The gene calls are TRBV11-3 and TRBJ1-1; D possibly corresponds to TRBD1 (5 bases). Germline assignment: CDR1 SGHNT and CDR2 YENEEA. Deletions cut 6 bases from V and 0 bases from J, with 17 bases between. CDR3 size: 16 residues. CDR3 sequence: CASSGHGRRVNTEAFF. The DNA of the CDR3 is TGTGCCAGCAGTGGACATGGGAGGCGGGTGAACACTGAAGCTTTCTTT. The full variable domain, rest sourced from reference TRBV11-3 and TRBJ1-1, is EAGVVQSPRYKIIEKKQPVAFWCNPISGHNTLYWYLQNLGQGPELLIRYENEEAVDDSQLPKDRFSAERLKGVDSTLKIQPAELGDSAVYLCASSGHGRRVNTEAFFGQGTRLTVV.

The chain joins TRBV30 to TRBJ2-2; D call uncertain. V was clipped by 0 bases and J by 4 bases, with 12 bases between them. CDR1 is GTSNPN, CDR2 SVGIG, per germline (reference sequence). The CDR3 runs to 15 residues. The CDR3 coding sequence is TGTGCCTGGAGTGTAAAGGGCCCCTCCACCGGGGAGCTGTTTTTT. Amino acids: CAWSVKGPSTGELFF.

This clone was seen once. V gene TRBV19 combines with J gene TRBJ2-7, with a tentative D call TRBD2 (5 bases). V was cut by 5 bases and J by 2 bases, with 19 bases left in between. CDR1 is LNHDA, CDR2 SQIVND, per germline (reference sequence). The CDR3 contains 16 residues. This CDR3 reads CASSPRLLTTTYEQYF. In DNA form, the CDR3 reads TGTGCCAGTAGTCCCAGACTGTTGACTACCACCTACGAGCAGTACTTC.

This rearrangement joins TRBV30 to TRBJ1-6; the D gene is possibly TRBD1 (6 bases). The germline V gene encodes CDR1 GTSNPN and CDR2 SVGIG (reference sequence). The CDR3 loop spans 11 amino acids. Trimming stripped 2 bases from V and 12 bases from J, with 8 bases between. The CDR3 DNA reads TGTGCCTGGAGTATAGGGGGACCCCTCCACTTT. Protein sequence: CAWSIGGPLHF.

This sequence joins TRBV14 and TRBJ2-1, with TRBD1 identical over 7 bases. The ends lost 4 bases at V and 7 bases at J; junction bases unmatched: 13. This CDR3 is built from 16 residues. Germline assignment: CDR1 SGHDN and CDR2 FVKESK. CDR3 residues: CASSPQRWETGNEQFF. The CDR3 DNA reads TGTGCCAGCAGCCCTCAGAGGTGGGAGACAGGGAATGAGCAGTTCTTC.